A selection of T cell receptor beta chains follows, all from one sample in a study of blood T cell repertoires in COVID-19. Repertoires were generated with immunoSEQ multiplex PCR, while TCRdb's copy carries only in-frame clones and drops some. The sample shows approximately 200,000 clones, approximately 88% of them seen only once. The specimen was peripheral blood. These receptors came from a woman in her twenties or thirties with acute or convalescent COVID-19. Each CDR3 is given with its conserved first and last residue. D genes are given only for firm matches.

CDR3nt: TGTGCCAGCTCCCCGACAGATCTCTACGAGCAGTACTTC; CDR3aa: CASSPTDLYEQYF; j_gene: TRBJ2-7; v_gene: TRBV18; d_gene: -
CDR3nt: TGTGCCAGCAGTTTCCATAATAGCCTAGATACGCAGTATTTT; CDR3aa: CASSFHNSLDTQYF; j_gene: TRBJ2-3; v_gene: TRBV27; d_gene: -
CDR3nt: TGTGCCAGCAGTGAAGTGAGGCGCTCCTACGAGCAGTACTTC; CDR3aa: CASSEVRRSYEQYF; j_gene: TRBJ2-7; v_gene: TRBV6-1; d_gene: -
CDR3nt: TGTGCCAGCAATACTAGCCCCCAAGCGGATGAGCAGTTCTTC; CDR3aa: CASNTSPQADEQFF; j_gene: TRBJ2-1; v_gene: TRBV2; d_gene: -
CDR3nt: TGTGCCAGCAGCCACCGGGACAGGGTATTAGCTTTCTTT; CDR3aa: CASSHRDRVLAFF; j_gene: TRBJ1-1; v_gene: TRBV7-9; d_gene: TRBD1
CDR3nt: TGTGCCAGCACTAGGGGTCCCGAGACAGGGGGAAGGTTT; CDR3aa: CASTRGPETGGRF; j_gene: TRBJ1-1; v_gene: TRBV2; d_gene: TRBD1
CDR3nt: TGTGCCAGCAGCTTAGTCAATAATGAGCAGTTCTTC; CDR3aa: CASSLVNNEQFF; j_gene: TRBJ2-1; v_gene: TRBV11-3; d_gene: -
CDR3nt: TGTGCCAGCAGCGTCGACACTGAAGCTTTCTTT; CDR3aa: CASSVDTEAFF; j_gene: TRBJ1-1; v_gene: TRBV13; d_gene: -
CDR3nt: TGCGCCAGCAGTGTTGCGGGAGAAAGGACAGATACGCAGTATTTT; CDR3aa: CASSVAGERTDTQYF; j_gene: TRBJ2-3; v_gene: TRBV10-1; d_gene: TRBD2
CDR3nt: TGTGCCAGCAGTAGCACCGTATACACCTTC; CDR3aa: CASSSTVYTF; j_gene: TRBJ1-2; v_gene: TRBV6-5; d_gene: -